This TCR beta chain was identified during a study of graft-versus-host responses after intestinal transplantation (dated by TCRdb to the early 2020s). About the study as a whole: Recipients received multivisceral, liver-intestinal, or isolated intestinal transplants. Every recipient was given anti-thymocyte globulin induction, then maintenance tacrolimus and steroids for 3 to 4 years. After intestinal transplantation, graft-versus-host and host-versus-graft alloreactive T cell clones were followed in the graft, circulation and bone marrow using bulk TCR-beta CDR3 sequencing. Alloreactive clones were identified by sequencing pre-transplant mixed lymphocyte reaction products and comparing these products with unstimulated pre-transplant donor and recipient T cells. Of the roughly 23 intestinal transplant recipients enrolled in the cohort, one of whom was a retransplant, a few patients without pretransplant specimens were excluded. A peak of at least 4% donor T cells among recipient peripheral blood mononuclear cells was the definition used for donor T cell macrochimerism. Rather than going through the commercial service, samples from a few later patients were sequenced in-house on an Illumina MiSeq and processed with MiXCR. The study at large found these results: Peak levels of circulating GvH clones were associated with declines in HvG clones early after transplant. GvH clones were detected in recipient bone marrow, and some appeared earlier in ileal mucosa or blood, consistent with an intestinal mucosal origin. Conclusions were limited by the relatively low number and heterogeneity of intestinal transplant patients. In patients with donor T cell macrochimerism, the allografts had high GvH to HvG T cell clonal ratios.

The library was produced with the immunoSEQ multiplex PCR assay. High-throughput TCR-beta CDR3 sequencing of genomic DNA from most patients was performed by Adaptive Biotechnologies. The paper's processing steps were these. TCR sequencing data were retrieved from Adaptive's ImmunoSEQ software for about 17 patients, whereas three other patients were processed with MiXCR and VDJtools. CDR3 nucleotide sequences shared by donor and recipient were removed because the origin of these sequences could not be assigned. At least 2-fold expansion over unstimulated cells and a minimum CFSE-low frequency of 0.002% (template counts) or 0.001% (read counts) were required for clones to be classified as alloreactive. Clones detected in sequenced pre-transplant spleen, lymph node, or MLR CFSE-low populations of the donor or recipient were defined as mappable. The cumulative frequency of alloreactive clones was calculated as a percentage of all sequences, weighted by copy number. The table comes from immuneACCESS by way of TCRdb, which keeps in-frame sequences with V and J called. Part of the clones is missing from these tables; in studies checked, under half for an unresolved V gene and the rest for unknown reasons. The V and J calls and clone size come from that table; D and trimming were worked out from the DNA. In this sample the table shows 45,000 or so clones, around nine tenths of which occur a single time. Of the sample, 4.4% falls within the top ten clones.

Comments on this clone: Its recognized antigen is unknown. The record has no base qualities; no much larger clone is one base away.

V and J lose 3 bases and 2 bases, and a span of 13 bases separates them. The germline V gene supplies CDR1 KGHSH and CDR2 LQKENI. Inclusive of the bounding cysteine and phenylalanine, the CDR3 is 16 residues long. Only the CDR3 DNA is retained, 48 bases long and in frame from the first base. In the first month after transplant, blood samples were collected up to 4 times, and after that at least monthly when available. The source material was PBMCs, sampled 524 days after transplant. The clonotype comes from a human patient who received an intestinal transplant, so some T cells may come from the graft donor. The chain is assembled from TRBV18 and TRBJ2-2; the D region possibly corresponds to TRBD1 (6 bases align). CDR3 loop: CASSPVRQANTGELFF. The sequenced DNA: TGTGCCAGCTCACCCGTAAGACAGGCCAACACCGGGGAGCTGTTTTTT.